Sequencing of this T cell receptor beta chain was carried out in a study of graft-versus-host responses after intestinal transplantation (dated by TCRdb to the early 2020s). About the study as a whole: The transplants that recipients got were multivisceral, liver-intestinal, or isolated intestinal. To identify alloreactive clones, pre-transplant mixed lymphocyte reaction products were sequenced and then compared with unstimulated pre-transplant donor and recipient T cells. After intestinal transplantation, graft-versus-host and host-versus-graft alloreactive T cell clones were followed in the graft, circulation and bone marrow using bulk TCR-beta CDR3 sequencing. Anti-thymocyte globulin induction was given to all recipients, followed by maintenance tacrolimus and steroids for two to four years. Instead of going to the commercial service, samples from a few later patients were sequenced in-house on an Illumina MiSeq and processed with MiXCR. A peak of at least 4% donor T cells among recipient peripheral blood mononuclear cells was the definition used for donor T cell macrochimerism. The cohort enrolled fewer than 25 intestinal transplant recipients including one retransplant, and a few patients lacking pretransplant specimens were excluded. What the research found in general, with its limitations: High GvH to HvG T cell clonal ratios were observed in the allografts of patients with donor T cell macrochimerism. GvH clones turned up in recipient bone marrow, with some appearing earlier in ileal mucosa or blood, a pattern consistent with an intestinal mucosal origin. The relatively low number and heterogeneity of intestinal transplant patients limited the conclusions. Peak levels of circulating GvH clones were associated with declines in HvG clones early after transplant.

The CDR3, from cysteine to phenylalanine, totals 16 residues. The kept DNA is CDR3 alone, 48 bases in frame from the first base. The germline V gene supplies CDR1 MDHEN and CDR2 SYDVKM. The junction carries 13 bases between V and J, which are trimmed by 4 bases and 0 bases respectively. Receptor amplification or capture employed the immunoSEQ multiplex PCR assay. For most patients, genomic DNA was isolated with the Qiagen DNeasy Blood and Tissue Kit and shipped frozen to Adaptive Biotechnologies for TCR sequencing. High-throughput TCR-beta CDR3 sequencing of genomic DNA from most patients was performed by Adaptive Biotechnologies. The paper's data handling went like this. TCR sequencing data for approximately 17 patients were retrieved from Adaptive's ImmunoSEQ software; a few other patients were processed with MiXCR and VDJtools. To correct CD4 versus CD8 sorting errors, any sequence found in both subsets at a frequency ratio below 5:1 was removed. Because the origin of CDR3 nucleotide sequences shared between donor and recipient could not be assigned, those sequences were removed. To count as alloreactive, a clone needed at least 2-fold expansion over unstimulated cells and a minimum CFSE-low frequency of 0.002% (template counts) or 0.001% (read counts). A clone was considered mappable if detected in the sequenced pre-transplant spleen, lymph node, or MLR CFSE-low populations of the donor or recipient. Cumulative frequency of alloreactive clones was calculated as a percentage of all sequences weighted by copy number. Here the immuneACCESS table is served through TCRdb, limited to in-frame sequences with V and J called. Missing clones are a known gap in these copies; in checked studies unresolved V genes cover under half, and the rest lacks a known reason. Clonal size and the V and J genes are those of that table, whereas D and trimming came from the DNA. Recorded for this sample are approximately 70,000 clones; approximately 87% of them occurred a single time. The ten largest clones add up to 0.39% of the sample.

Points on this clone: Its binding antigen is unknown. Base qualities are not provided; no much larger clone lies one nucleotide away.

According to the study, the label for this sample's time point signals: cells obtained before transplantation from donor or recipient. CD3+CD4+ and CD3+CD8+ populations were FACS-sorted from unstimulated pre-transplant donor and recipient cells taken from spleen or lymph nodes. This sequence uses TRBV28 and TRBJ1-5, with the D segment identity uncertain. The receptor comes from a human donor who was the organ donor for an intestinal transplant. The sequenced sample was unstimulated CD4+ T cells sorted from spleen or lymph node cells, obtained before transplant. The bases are TGTGCCAGCAGTTCCCCGGGAGGAGATAGCAATCAGCCCCAGCATTTT. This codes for CASSSPGGDSNQPQHF.